The clone carrying this T cell receptor beta chain was found many times. No antigen is known for it. The data originate from a study of response to subunit inactivated influenza vaccine. Points from the study as a whole: New T cells are recruited in small numbers by each seasonal influenza vaccination, according to the authors' suggestion.

Trimming stripped 1 base from V and 1 base from J, with 5 bases between. The CDR3 totals 15 residues. Germline V gene sequence: CDR1 LGHNA, CDR2 YSLEER. TCRdb re-called the RT-PCR reads through MiXCR, storing one row per CDR3 protein. The sample shows 590,000 or so distinct CDR3 sequences, around 15% of them seen only once. The receptor was isolated from a man aged 50 to 59 who received an inactivated influenza vaccine. The sequencing here drew on PBMCs from blood, taken less than 15 days before vaccination. The rearrangement links TRBV4-3 to TRBJ1-6; no clear D. CDR3 protein: CASSQGPSYNSPLHF. DNA of the CDR3: TGCGCCAGCAGCCAAGGGCCGTCCTATAATTCACCCCTCCACTTT.